In this sample, the clone carrying this TCR beta chain turned up many times. Its antigen is unknown. The authors sequenced patients whose flow cytometry had shown CD8+CD57+ cell expansion. All patients were therapy-naive when blood was sampled. Researchers used genomic DNA as the template to profile TCR beta VDJ and CDR3. A single record per CDR3 protein comes from TCRdb applying MiXCR to the reads. The data contain over 40,000 distinct CDR3 sequences, approximately 63% of them singletons. This sample is drawn from a study of CD8+CD57+ T cells in acquired aplastic anemia. Germline V gene lookup returns CDR1 LNHDA and CDR2 SQIVND (reference sequence). The CDR3 totals 14 residues. The V gene lost 3 bases and the J gene lost 2 bases, with 11 bases spanning the gap. Study results and limitations: Patients and controls shared roughly 30 CD8+ CDR3 sequences, which appeared highly expressed in patients and within their immunodominant clones.

Sequencing input: sorted CD4+, CD8+, or CD8+CD57+ T cells (not recorded which) from PBMCs. V usage is TRBV19 and J usage is TRBJ2-7; D possibly uses TRBD1 or TRBD2 (5 bases each). The receptor was isolated from a human donor with aplastic anemia. The chain's CDR3 is CASSIGTGTYEQYF. CDR3 bases: TGTGCCAGTAGTATTGGGACGGGAACCTACGAGCAGTACTTC. Full variable domain (missing parts from reference TRBV19 and TRBJ2-7): DGGITQSPKYLFRKEGQNVTLSCEQNLNHDAMYWYRQDPGQGLRLIYYSQIVNDFQKGDIAEGYSVSREKKESFPLTVTSAQKNPTAFYLCASSIGTGTYEQYFGPGTRLTVT.